A selection of T cell receptor beta chains follows, all from one sample in a study of control samples from healthy donors and cancer patients. The table came from immunoSEQ multiplex PCR; TCRdb's copy has only in-frame clones and leaves some out. The sample shows about 190,000 clones, over 80% of them seen only once. The specimen sequenced was blood. These receptors all stem from a man aged 25 to 40 in good health. Each CDR3 is given with its conserved first and last residue. Expanded clones get a size class; other rows say once, few or many, or leave the size out.

clone size | J gene | V gene | CDR3 protein
. | TRBJ2-2 | TRBV4-2 | CASSLTAQGTGGYTGELFF
. | TRBJ1-2 | TRBV14 | CASSPTGPRGYTF
. | TRBJ2-1 | TRBV2 | CASRIGWANNEQFF
. | TRBJ2-7 | TRBV2 | CASKRTGVEEQYF
. | TRBJ1-1 | TRBV28 | CASIRRQGGNTEAFF
. | TRBJ2-3 | TRBV6-5 | CASFSGGGTDTQYF
. | TRBJ1-1 | TRBV10-1 | CASRVRSGGEAFF
once | TRBJ2-3 | TRBV5-1 | CASSLGSLAGSTDTQYF
. | TRBJ2-7 | TRBV19 | CASSIPGQGRGEQYF
. | TRBJ1-2 | TRBV29-1 | CSVDQSLPTYGYTF
once | TRBJ2-5 | TRBV10-2 | CASRQGGQETQYF
. | TRBJ2-2 | TRBV10-1 | CASSGDWAGELFF
. | TRBJ1-2 | TRBV6-5 | CASSDNLDSLNGYTF
. | TRBJ2-1 | TRBV5-1 | CASSLRDSYNEQFF
once | TRBJ1-2 | TRBV7-9 | CASTLSQINYGYTF
. | TRBJ2-6 | TRBV7-9 | CASSFASGANVLTF
. | TRBJ2-3 | TRBV25-1 | CASAVGSTGTDTQYF
. | TRBJ1-1 | TRBV5-1 | CASSFESGSSEAFF
. | TRBJ2-1 | TRBV5-1 | CASSLGRLARNEQFF
. | TRBJ2-2 | TRBV15 | CATSSLGQTNTGELFF
. | TRBJ1-2 | TRBV24-1 | CATSETGVVGYTF
. | TRBJ1-4 | TRBV2 | CASSERQTLHGGVKLFF
. | TRBJ1-2 | TRBV18 | CASSTSDSSYGYTF
. | TRBJ2-7 | TRBV6-2/TRBV6-3 | CASSSPGRSYEQYF
. | TRBJ1-6 | TRBV6-2/TRBV6-3 | CASSSTGFGNSPLHF
. | TRBJ1-5 | TRBV6-5 | CASSSPNQPQHF
. | TRBJ1-5 | TRBV4-1 | CASSQAPASVGNQPQHF
. | TRBJ2-7 | TRBV7-8 | CASTPRHRDYEQYF
. | TRBJ1-6 | TRBV7-2 | CASSPGQVYNSPLHF
. | TRBJ1-2 | TRBV9 | CASSVQGANYGYTF
once | TRBJ1-2 | TRBV11-2 | CASSSSTGGYGYTF
. | TRBJ2-7 | TRBV19 | CASSPQSGTYEQYF
once | TRBJ2-1 | TRBV9 | CASSGTSGGASHEQFF
few | TRBJ1-2 | TRBV30 | CAWSLQGDSGYTF